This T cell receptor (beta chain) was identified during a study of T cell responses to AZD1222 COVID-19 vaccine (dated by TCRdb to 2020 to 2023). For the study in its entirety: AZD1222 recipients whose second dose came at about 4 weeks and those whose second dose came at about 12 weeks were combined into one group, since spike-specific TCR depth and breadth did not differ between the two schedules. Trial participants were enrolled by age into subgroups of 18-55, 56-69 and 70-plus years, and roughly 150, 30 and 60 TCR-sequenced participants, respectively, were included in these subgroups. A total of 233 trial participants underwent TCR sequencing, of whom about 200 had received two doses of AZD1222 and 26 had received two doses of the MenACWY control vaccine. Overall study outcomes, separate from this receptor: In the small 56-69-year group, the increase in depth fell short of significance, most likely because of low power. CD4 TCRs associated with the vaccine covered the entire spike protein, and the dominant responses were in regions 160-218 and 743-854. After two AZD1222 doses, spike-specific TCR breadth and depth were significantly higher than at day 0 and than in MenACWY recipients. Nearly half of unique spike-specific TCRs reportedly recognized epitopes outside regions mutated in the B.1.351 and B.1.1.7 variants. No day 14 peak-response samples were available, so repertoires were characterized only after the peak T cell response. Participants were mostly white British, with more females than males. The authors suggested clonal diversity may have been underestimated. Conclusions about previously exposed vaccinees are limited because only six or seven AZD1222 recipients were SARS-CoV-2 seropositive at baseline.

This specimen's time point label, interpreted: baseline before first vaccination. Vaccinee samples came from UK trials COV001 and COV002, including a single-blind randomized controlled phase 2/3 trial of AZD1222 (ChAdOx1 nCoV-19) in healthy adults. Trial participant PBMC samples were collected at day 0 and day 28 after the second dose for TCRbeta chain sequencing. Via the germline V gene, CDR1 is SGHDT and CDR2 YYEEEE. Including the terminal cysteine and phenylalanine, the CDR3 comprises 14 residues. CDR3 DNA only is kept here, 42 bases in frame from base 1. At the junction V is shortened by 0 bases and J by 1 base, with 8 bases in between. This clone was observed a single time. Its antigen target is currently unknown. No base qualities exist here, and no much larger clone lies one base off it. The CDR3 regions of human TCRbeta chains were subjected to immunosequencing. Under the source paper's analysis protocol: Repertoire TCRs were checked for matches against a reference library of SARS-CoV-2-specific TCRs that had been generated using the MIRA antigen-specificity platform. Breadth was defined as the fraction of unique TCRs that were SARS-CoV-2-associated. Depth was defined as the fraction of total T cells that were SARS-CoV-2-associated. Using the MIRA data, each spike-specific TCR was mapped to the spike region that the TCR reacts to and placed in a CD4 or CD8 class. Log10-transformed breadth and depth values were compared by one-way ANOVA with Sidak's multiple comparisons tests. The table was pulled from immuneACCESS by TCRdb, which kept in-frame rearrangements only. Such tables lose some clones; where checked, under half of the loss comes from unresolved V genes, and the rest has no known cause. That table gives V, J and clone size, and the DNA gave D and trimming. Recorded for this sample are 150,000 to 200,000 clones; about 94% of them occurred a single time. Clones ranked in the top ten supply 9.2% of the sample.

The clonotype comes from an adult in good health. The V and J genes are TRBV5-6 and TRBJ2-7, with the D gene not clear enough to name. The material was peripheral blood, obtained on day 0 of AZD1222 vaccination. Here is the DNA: TGTGCCAGCAGCTTGGGGCGGAATTCCTACGAGCAGTACTTC. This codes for CASSLGRNSYEQYF.